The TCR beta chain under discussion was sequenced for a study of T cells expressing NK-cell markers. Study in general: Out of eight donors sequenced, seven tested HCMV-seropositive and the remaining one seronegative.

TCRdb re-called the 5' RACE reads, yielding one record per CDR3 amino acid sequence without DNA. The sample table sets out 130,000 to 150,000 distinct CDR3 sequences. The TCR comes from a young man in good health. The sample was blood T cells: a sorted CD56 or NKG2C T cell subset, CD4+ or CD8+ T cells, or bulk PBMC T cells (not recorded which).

The CDR3 loop is CSVDLMNTEAFF. The chain employs TRBV29-1 and TRBJ1-1. Germline-derived CDR1 and CDR2 are SQVTM and ANQGSEA. This CDR3 is built from 12 residues.